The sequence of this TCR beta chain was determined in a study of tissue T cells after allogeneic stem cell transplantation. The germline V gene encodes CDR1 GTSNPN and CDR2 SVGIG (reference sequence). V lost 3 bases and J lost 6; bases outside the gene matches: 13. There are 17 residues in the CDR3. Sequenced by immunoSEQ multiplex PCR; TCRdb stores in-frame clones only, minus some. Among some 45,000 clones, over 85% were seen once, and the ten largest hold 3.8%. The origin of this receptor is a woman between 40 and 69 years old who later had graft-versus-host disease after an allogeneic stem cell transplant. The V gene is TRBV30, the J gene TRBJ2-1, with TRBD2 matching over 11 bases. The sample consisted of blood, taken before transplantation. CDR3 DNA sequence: TGTGCCTGGAGCCCCGATTCCCTAGCGGGAGGAACCAATGAGCAGTTCTTC. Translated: CAWSPDSLAGGTNEQFF.